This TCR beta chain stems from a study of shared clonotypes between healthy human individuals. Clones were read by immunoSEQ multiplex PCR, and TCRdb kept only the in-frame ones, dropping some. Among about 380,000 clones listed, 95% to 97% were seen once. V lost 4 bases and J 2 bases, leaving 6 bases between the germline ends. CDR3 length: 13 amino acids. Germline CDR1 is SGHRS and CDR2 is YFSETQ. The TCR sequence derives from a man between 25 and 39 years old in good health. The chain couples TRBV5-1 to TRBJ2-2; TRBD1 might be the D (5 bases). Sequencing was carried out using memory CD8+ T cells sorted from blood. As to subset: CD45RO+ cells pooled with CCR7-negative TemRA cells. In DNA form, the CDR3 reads TGCGCCAGCAGCGGACAAAACACCGGGGAGCTGTTTTTT. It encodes CASSGQNTGELFF.